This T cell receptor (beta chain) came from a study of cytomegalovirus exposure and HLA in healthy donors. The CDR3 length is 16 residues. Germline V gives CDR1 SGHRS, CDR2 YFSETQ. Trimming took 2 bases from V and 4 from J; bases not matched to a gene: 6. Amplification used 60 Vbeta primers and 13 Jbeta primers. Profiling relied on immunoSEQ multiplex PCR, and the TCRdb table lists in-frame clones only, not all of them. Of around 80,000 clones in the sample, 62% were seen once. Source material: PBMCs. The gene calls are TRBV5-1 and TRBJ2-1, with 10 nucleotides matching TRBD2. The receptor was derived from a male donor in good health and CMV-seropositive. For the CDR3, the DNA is TGCGCCAGCAGCTTCACTAGCGGGACCGGATACAATGAGCAGTTCTTC. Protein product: CASSFTSGTGYNEQFF.